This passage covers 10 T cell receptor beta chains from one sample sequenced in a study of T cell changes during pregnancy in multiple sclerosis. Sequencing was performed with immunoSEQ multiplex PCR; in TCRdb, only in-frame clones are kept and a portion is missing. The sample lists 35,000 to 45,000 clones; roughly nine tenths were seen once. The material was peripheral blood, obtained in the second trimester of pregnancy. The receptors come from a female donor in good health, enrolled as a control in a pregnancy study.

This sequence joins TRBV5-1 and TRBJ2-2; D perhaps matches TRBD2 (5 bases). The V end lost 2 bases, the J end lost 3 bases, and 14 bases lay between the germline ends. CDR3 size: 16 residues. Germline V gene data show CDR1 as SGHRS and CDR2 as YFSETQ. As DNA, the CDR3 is TGCGCCAGCAGCTTTTTCCGGGGTGCAGACACCGGGGAGCTGTTTTTT. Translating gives CASSFFRGADTGELFF.

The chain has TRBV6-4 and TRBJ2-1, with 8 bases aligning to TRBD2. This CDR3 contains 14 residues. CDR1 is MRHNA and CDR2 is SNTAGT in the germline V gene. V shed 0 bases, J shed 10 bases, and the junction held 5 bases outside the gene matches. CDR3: CASSDSAGGGEQFF. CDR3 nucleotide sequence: TGTGCCAGCAGTGACTCTGCGGGAGGCGGGGAGCAGTTCTTC.

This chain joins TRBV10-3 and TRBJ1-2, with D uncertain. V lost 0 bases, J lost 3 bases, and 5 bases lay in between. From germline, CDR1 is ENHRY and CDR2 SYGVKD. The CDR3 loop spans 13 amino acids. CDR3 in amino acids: CAISESGDYGYTF. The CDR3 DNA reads TGTGCCATCAGTGAGTCCGGGGACTATGGCTACACCTTC.

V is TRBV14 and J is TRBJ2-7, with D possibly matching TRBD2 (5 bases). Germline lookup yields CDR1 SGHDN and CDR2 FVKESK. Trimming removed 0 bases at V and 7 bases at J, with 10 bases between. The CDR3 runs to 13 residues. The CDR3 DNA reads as TGTGCCAGCAGCCAAGATCTGACGGGGGAGCAGTACTTC. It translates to CASSQDLTGEQYF.

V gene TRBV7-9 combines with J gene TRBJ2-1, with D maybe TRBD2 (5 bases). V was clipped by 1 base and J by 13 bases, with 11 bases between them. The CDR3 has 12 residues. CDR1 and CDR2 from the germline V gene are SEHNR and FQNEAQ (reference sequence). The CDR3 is CASSLERLGQFF. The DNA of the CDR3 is TGTGCCAGCAGCTTAGAGCGGCTAGGCCAGTTCTTC.

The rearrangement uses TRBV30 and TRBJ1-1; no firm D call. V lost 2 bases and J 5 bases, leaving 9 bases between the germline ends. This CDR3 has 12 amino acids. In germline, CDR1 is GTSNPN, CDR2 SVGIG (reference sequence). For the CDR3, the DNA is TGTGCCTGGAGTCCTCGGTGGACTGAAGCTTTCTTT. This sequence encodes CAWSPRWTEAFF.

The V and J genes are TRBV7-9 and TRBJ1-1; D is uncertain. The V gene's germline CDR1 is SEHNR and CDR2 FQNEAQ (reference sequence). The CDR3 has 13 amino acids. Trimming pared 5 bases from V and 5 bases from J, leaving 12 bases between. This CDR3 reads CASSVRGRTEAFF. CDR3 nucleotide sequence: TGTGCCAGCAGCGTAAGAGGGAGAACTGAAGCTTTCTTT.

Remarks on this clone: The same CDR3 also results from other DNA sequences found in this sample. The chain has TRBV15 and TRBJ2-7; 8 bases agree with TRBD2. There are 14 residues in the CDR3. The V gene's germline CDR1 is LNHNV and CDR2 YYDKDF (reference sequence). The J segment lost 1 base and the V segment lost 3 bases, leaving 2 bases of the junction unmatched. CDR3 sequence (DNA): TGTGCCACCAGCAGGGTAGCGGGGTCCTACGAGCAGTACTTC. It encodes CATSRVAGSYEQYF.

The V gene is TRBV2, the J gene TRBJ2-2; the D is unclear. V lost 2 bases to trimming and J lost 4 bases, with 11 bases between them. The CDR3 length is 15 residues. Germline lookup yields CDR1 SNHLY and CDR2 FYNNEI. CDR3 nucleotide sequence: TGTGCCAGCAGTGAATTTCCGGTCCTCACCGGGGAGCTGTTTTTT. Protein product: CASSEFPVLTGELFF.

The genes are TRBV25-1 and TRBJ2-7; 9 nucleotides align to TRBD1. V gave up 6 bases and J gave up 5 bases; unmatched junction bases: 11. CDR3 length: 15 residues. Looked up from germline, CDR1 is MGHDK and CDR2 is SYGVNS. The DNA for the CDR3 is TGTGCCAGCAGCCCAAGGGACAGGGAGGCAGACGAGCAGTACTTC. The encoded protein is CASSPRDREADEQYF.